This TCR beta chain was captured by sequencing in a study of blood T cells in healthy people across ages. This clonotype occurred a few times. The authors ran a second PCR of about 6 to 11 cycles using a sample-barcoded 5' primer and a J-beta primer mix. TCRdb ran MiXCR on the 5' RACE reads and lists one entry per CDR3 protein. The profile shows about 780,000 distinct CDR3 sequences, around half of them singletons. CDR3 length equals 14 residues. CDR1 and CDR2 (germline): DFQATT, SNEGSKA (reference sequence). V was shortened by 5 bases and J by 1 base, with 14 bases between the two germline ends. The rearrangement joins TRBV20-1 to TRBJ2-5, with a possible D match to TRBD1 (5 bases). The origin of this receptor is a man older than 75 in good health. Sequenced: blood. The CDR3: CSASPVQAQETQYF. CDR3 coding DNA: TGCAGTGCTTCTCCGGTACAGGCCCAAGAGACCCAGTACTTC.